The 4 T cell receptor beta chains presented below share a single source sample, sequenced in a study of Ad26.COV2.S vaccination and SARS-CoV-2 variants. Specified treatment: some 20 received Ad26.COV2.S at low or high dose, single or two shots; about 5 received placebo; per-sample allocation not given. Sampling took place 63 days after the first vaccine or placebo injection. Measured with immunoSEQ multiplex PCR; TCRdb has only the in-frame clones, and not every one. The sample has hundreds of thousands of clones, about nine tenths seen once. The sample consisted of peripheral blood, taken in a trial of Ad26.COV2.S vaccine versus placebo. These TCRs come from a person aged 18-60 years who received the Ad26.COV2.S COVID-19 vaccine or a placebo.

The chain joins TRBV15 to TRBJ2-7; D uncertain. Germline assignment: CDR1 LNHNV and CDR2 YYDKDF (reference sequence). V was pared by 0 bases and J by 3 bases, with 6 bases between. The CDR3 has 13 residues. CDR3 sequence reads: CATSRDWSYEQYF. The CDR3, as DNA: TGTGCCACCAGCAGAGATTGGAGCTACGAGCAGTACTTC. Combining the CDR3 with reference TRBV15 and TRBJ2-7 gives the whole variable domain DAMVIQNPRYQVTQFGKPVTLSCSQTLNHNVMYWYQQKSSQAPKLLFHYYDKDFNNEADTPDNFQSRRPNTSFCFLDIRSPGLGDTAMYLCATSRDWSYEQYFGPGTRLTVT.

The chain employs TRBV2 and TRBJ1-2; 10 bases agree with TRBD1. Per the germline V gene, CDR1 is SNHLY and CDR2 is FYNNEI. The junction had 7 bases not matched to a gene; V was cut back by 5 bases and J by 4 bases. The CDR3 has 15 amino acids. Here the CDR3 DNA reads TGTGCCAGCAGTCCACAGACAGGGGGCGTCTATGGCTACACCTTC. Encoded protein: CASSPQTGGVYGYTF. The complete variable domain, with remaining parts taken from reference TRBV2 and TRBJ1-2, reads EPEVTQTPSHQVTQMGQEVILRCVPISNHLYFYWYRQILGQKVEFLVSFYNNEISEKSEIFDDQFSVERPDGSNFTLKIRSTKLEDSAMYFCASSPQTGGVYGYTFGSGTRLTVV.

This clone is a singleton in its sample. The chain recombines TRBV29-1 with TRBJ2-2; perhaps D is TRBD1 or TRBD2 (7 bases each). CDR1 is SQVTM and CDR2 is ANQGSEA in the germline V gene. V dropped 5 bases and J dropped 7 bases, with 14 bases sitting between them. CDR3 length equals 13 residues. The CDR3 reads CSVMQGGVGELFF. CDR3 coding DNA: TGCAGCGTTATGCAGGGGGGGGTCGGGGAGCTGTTTTTT.

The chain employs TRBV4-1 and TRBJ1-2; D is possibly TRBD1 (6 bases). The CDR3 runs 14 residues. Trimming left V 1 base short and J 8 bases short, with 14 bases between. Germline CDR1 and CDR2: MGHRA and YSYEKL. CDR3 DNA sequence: TGCGCCAGCAGCCAAGGGAGGGGGGCGCAGGGCTACACCTTC. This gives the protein CASSQGRGAQGYTF.